This T cell receptor (beta chain) was profiled in a study of T cell responses to AZD1222 COVID-19 vaccine. Overall study: Second-dose timings of about 4 or about 12 weeks were pooled.

Findings and limits, study-wide: In a largely white British group with more females than males, clonal diversity was possibly underestimated.

To note about this clone: Its matching antigen is unknown.

Looked up from germline, CDR1 is GTSNPN and CDR2 is SVGIG (reference sequence). The CDR3 length is 15 residues. Trimming stripped 0 bases from V and 0 bases from J, with 12 bases between. Data came from immunoSEQ multiplex PCR; TCRdb stores just in-frame clones and leaves some out. This table has roughly 99,000 clones, about 85% appearing once. The V call is TRBV30, the J call TRBJ2-7; D gene unclear. This clonotype was obtained from an adult in good health. This sample comprised peripheral blood, obtained on day 0 of AZD1222 vaccination. CDR3 DNA sequence: TGTGCCTGGAGTGTGGGCAGTCACGGCTCCTACGAGCAGTACTTC. Amino acid sequence: CAWSVGSHGSYEQYF.